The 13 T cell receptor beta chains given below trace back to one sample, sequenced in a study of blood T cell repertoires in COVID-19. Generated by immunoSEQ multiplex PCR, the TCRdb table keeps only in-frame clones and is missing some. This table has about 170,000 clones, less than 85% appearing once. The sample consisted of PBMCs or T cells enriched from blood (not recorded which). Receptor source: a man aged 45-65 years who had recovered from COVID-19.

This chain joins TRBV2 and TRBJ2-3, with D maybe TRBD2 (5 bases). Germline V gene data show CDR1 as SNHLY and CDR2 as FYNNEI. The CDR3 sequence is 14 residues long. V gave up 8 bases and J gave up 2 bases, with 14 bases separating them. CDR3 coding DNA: TGTGCCAGCTCCGCGAGCGGATACACAGATACGCAGTATTTT. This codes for CASSASGYTDTQYF.

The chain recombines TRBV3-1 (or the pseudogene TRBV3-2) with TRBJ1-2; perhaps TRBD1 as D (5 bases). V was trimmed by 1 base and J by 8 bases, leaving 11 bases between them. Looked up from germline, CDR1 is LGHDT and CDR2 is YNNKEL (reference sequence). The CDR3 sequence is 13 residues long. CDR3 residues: CASSQVQAKGYTF. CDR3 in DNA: TGTGCCAGCAGCCAAGTACAGGCCAAAGGCTACACCTTC.

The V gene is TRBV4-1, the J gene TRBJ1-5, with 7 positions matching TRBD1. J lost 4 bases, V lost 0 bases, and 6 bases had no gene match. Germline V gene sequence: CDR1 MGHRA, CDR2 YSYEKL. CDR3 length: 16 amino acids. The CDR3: CASSQDLGQYNQPQHF. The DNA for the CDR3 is TGCGCCAGCAGCCAAGATCTGGGACAGTATAATCAGCCCCAGCATTTT.

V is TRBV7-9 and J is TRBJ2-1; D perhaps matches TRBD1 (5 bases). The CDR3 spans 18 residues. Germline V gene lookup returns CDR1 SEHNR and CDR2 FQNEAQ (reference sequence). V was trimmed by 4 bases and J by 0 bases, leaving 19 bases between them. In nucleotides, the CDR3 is TGTGCCAGCAGCTCGACCCAGGGCCCGTCGAGCTCCTACAATGAGCAGTTCTTC. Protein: CASSSTQGPSSSYNEQFF.

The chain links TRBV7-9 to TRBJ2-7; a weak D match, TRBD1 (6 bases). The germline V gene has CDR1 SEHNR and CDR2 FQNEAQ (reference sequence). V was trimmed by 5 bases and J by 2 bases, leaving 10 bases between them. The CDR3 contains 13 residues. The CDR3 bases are TGTGCCAGCAGCCGGGGACAAGCCTACGAGCAGTACTTC. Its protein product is CASSRGQAYEQYF.

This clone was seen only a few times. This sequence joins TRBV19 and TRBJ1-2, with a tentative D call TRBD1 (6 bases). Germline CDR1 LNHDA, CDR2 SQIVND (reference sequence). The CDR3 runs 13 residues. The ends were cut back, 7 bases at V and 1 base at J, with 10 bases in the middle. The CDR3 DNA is TGTGCCAGTATCCCACAGGGTAACTATGGCTACACCTTC. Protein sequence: CASIPQGNYGYTF.

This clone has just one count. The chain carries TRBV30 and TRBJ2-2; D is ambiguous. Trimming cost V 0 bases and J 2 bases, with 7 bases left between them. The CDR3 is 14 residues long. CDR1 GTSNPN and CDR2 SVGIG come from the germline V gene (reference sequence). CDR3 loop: CAWSVLANTGELFF. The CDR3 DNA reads TGTGCCTGGAGTGTTCTGGCAAACACCGGGGAGCTGTTTTTT.

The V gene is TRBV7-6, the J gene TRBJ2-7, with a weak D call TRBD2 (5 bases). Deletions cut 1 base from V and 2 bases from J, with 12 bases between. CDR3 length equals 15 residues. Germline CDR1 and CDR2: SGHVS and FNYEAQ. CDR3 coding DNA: TGTGCCAGCAGCTTAGGTCGAAGCGGTCCCTACGAGCAGTACTTC. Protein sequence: CASSLGRSGPYEQYF.

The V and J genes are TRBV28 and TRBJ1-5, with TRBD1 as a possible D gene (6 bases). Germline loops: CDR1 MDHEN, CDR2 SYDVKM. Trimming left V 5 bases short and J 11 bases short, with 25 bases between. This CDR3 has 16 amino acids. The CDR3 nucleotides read TGTGCCAGCAGTCTACCCCTCCGGGACACCGTTTATTCCCAGCATTTT. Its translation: CASSLPLRDTVYSQHF.

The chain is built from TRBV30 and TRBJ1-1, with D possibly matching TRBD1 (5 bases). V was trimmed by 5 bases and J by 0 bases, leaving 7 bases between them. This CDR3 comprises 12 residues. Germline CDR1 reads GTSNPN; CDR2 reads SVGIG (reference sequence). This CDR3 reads CAWDRLNTEAFF. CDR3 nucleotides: TGTGCCTGGGACAGATTGAACACTGAAGCTTTCTTT.

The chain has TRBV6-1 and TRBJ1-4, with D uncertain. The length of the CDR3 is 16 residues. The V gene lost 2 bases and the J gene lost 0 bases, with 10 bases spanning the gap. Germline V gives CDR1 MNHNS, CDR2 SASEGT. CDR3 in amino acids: CASSERSRPTNEKLFF. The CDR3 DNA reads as TGTGCCAGCAGTGAACGTTCGCGGCCAACTAATGAAAAACTGTTTTTT.

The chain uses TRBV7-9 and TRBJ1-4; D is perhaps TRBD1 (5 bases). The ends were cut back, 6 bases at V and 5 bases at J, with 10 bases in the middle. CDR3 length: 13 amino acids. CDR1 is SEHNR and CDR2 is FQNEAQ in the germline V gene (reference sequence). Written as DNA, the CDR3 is TGTGCCAGCAGTCAACGGGGGAATGAAAAACTGTTTTTT. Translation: CASSQRGNEKLFF.

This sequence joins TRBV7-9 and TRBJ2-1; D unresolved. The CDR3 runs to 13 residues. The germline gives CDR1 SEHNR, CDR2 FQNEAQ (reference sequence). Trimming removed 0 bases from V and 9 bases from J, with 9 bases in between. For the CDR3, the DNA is TGTGCCAGCAGCTTAGCGCTAGGCACTGAGCAGTTCTTC. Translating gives CASSLALGTEQFF.